What follows describes a single TCR beta chain. These data come from a study of shared clonotypes between healthy human individuals. Profiled with immunoSEQ multiplex PCR; TCRdb holds only in-frame clones, not every one. The table lists 850,000 to 1,100,000 clones, around three quarters of them singletons. HIV-negative, healthy adults without recent acute infections or vaccinations were the donors. The CDR3 loop spans 13 amino acids. Losses at the gene ends were 6 bases for V and 6 bases for J; bases not matched to a gene: 8. Germline V gene data show CDR1 as SGHRS and CDR2 as YFSETQ. The receptor was isolated from a man younger than 35 in good health. Some clones in this sample may be carry-over from other donors' samples. The genes are TRBV5-1 and TRBJ2-7, with 8 bases matching TRBD1. The sample comprised memory CD4+ T cells from PBMCs. Subset of the sample: CD45RA-negative fraction. DNA of the CDR3: TGCGCCAGCACCTGGGACAGGCGGTCCGAGCAGTACTTC. This encodes CASTWDRRSEQYF.